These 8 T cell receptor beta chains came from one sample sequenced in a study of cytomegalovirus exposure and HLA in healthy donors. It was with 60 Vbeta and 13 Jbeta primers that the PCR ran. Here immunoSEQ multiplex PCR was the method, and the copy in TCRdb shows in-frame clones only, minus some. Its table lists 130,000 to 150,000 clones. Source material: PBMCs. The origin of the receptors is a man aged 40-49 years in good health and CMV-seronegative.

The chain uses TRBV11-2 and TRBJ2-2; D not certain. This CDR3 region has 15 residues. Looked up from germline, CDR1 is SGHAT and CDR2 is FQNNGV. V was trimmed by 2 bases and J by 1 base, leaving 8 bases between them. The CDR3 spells CASSLLRGNTGELFF. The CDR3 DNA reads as TGTGCCAGCAGCTTATTAAGAGGGAACACCGGGGAGCTGTTTTTT.

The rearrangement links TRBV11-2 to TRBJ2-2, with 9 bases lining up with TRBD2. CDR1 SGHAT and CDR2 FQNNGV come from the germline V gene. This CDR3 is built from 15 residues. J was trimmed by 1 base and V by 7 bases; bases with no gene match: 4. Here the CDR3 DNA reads TGTGCCAGCACTCTACTAGCGGGGAACACCGGGGAGCTGTTTTTT. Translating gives CASTLLAGNTGELFF. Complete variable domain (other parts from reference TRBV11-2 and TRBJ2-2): EAGVAQSPRYKIIEKRQSVAFWCNPISGHATLYWYQQILGQGPKLLIQFQNNGVVDDSQLPKDRFSAERLKGVDSTLKIQPAKLEDSAVYLCASTLLAGNTGELFFGEGSRLTVL.

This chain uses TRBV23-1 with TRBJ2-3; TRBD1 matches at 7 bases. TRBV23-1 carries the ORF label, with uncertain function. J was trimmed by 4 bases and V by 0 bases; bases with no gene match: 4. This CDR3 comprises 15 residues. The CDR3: CASSQSRGRADTQYF. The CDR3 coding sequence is TGCGCCAGCAGTCAATCGAGGGGGCGCGCAGATACGCAGTATTTT.

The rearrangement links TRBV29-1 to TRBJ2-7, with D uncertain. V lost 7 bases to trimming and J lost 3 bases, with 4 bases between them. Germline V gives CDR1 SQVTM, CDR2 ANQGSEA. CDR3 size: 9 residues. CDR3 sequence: CSDNYEQYF. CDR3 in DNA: TGCAGCGACAACTACGAGCAGTACTTC.

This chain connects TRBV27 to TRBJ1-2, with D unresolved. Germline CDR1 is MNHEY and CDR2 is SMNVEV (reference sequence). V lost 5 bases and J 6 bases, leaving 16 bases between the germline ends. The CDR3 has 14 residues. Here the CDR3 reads CASSAVGGLDGYTF. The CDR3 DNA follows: TGTGCCAGCAGTGCCGTCGGAGGGCTCGATGGCTACACCTTC.

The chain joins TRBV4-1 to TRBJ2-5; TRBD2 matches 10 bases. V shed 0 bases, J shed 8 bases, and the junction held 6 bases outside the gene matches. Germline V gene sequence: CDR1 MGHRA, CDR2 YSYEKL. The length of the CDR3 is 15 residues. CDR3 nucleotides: TGCGCCAGCAGCCAAGAAACTAGCGGGACCCGAACCCAGTACTTC. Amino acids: CASSQETSGTRTQYF.

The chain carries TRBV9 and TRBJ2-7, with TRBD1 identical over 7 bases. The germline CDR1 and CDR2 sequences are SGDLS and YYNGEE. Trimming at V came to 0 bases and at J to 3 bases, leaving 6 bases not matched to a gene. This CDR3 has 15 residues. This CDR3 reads CASSVDGTVFYEQYF. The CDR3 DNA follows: TGTGCCAGCAGCGTAGACGGGACAGTATTCTACGAGCAGTACTTC.

This chain's CDR3 is CASSSLDYNEQFF. CDR3 nucleotide sequence: TGTGCCAGCAGTTCACTCGACTACAATGAGCAGTTCTTC. The chain is built from TRBV6-6 and TRBJ2-1; D ambiguous. Germline CDR1 reads MNHNY; CDR2 reads SVGAGI (reference sequence). Trimming took 4 bases from V and 3 from J, leaving 7 bases between them. The CDR3 consists of 13 residues.